These 32 T cell receptor beta chains were all obtained from the same sample, sequenced in a study of T cell responses to AZD1222 COVID-19 vaccine. The method was immunoSEQ multiplex PCR; TCRdb's version includes in-frame clones alone and lacks a portion of them. Here the sample spans some 150,000 clones, about 90% being singletons. The input for sequencing was peripheral blood, taken on day 0 of AZD1222 vaccination. The receptors stem from an adult in good health.

The chain uses TRBV30 and TRBJ2-6; D is unclear. The CDR3 spans 12 residues. V lost 5 bases, J lost 4 bases, and 6 bases lay in between. CDR1 and CDR2 from the germline V gene are GTSNPN and SVGIG (reference sequence). The CDR3 loop is CAWWVGANVLTF. The CDR3 nucleotides are TGTGCCTGGTGGGTGGGGGCCAACGTCCTGACTTTC.

The chain couples TRBV6-4 to TRBJ2-3; tentative D call: TRBD2 (5 bases). The CDR3 sequence is 17 residues long. Trimming took off 3 bases at V and 0 bases at J, with 16 bases between the two ends. Germline V gives CDR1 MRHNA, CDR2 SNTAGT. CDR3 loop: CASSDGPSGTSTDTQYF. The CDR3 nucleotides are TGTGCCAGCAGTGATGGGCCCAGCGGTACTAGCACAGATACGCAGTATTTT.

V usage is TRBV28 and J usage is TRBJ1-4, with 10 bases fitting TRBD1. Germline CDR1 MDHEN, CDR2 SYDVKM. Trimming took 2 bases from V and 8 from J; bases not matched to a gene: 5. The CDR3 totals 15 residues. CDR3 DNA: TGTGCCAGCAGTTTACCCGACAGGGGGCAGGAAAAACTGTTTTTT. Residues: CASSLPDRGQEKLFF.

The rearrangement uses TRBV5-6 and TRBJ2-5; no reliable D call. Trimming cost V 0 bases and J 4 bases, with 4 bases left between them. Germline loops: CDR1 SGHDT, CDR2 YYEEEE. This CDR3 has 12 amino acids. This CDR3 is CASSLVRETQYF. The CDR3 DNA reads as TGTGCCAGCAGCTTGGTACGAGAGACCCAGTACTTC.

The chain joins TRBV24-1 to TRBJ2-7; the match to TRBD1 covers 7 bases. The V and J ends lost 5 bases and 3 bases, in that order; junction bases with no gene match: 12. The CDR3 totals 16 residues. Germline CDR1 is KGHDR and CDR2 is SFDVKD. This CDR3 is CATSAGQLLAYYEQYF. The CDR3 DNA is TGTGCCACCAGTGCGGGACAGCTTTTGGCTTACTACGAGCAGTACTTC.

The V and J genes are TRBV19 and TRBJ2-3; 14 bases match TRBD2. V lost 6 bases and J lost 4; bases outside the gene matches: 12. The germline gives CDR1 LNHDA, CDR2 SQIVND (reference sequence). The CDR3 covers 18 residues. CDR3 in amino acids: CASRGLAGGGSGPDTQYF. The CDR3, as DNA: TGTGCCAGTAGAGGACTAGCGGGAGGAGGGTCAGGCCCAGATACGCAGTATTTT.

V usage is TRBV19 and J usage is TRBJ2-7; TRBD1 matches at 7 bases. This CDR3 has 13 amino acids. V lost 5 bases and J lost 4; bases outside the gene matches: 5. The germline CDR1 and CDR2 sequences are LNHDA and SQIVND (reference sequence). CDR3 loop: CASSSQQGYEQYF. The CDR3 coding sequence is TGTGCCAGTAGTTCCCAACAGGGGTACGAGCAGTACTTC.

CDR3 amino acids: CASSKGLAGSPLFF. For the CDR3, the DNA is TGTGCCAGCAGCAAGGGACTAGCGGGGAGCCCTCTGTTCTTC. The gene calls are TRBV13 and TRBJ2-1; 13 nucleotides match TRBD2. The CDR3 sequence is 14 residues long. Per the germline V gene, CDR1 is PRHDT and CDR2 is FYEKMQ (reference sequence). With 5 bases clipped from V and 15 bases from J, the junction kept 10 bases outside the gene matches.

The chain carries TRBV13 and TRBJ2-7, with 12 nucleotides matching TRBD2. This CDR3 is 15 amino acids long. Germline trimming cut 5 bases from V and 3 bases from J; bases unmatched to any gene: 5. Germline V gives CDR1 PRHDT, CDR2 FYEKMQ (reference sequence). CDR3 nucleotide sequence: TGTGCCAGCAGCGGAGGGACTAGCGGGTTCTACGAGCAGTACTTC. As protein: CASSGGTSGFYEQYF.

V gene TRBV7-9 combines with J gene TRBJ2-1; TRBD2 aligns across 14 bases. With V trimmed by 7 bases and J by 7 bases, 9 bases remained unmatched. Germline V gene sequence: CDR1 SEHNR, CDR2 FQNEAQ (reference sequence). This CDR3 has 16 residues. CDR3 in DNA: TGTGCCAGCAACAGACTAGCGGGAGGGCCGGAGAATGAGCAGTTCTTC. This sequence encodes CASNRLAGGPENEQFF.

This rearrangement joins TRBV29-1 to TRBJ1-6; 7 nucleotides agree with TRBD1. J lost 7 bases, V lost 5 bases, and 5 bases had no gene match. The CDR3 is 13 amino acids. Per germline, CDR1 SQVTM and CDR2 ANQGSEA. DNA for the CDR3: TGCAGCGTTAGGCAGGGGGGCAATTCACCCCTCCACTTT. It encodes CSVRQGGNSPLHF.

The chain carries TRBV11-3 and TRBJ2-7, with 9 bases that match TRBD2. Germline values: CDR1 SGHNT, CDR2 YENEEA. The CDR3 runs to 14 residues. V lost 4 bases, J lost 2 bases, and 3 bases stayed unmatched. CDR3 residues: CASSSGLATYEQYF. In DNA form, the CDR3 reads TGTGCCAGCAGCTCCGGACTAGCGACCTACGAGCAGTACTTC.

This chain links TRBV4-1 with TRBJ1-4; the D is unclear. V lost 1 base to trimming and J lost 7 bases, with 13 bases between them. Germline V CDR1 and CDR2: MGHRA, YSYEKL. The CDR3 is 15 amino acids. The CDR3 DNA follows: TGCGCCAGCAGCCAAGTCGCGGGGTCTGGTGAAAAACTGTTTTTT. This gives the protein CASSQVAGSGEKLFF.

The V gene is TRBV10-3, the J gene TRBJ2-7; the D gene could be TRBD1 or TRBD2 (5 bases each). CDR3 length equals 14 residues. The V end lost 6 bases, the J end lost 4 bases, and 16 bases lay between the germline ends. From germline, CDR1 is ENHRY and CDR2 SYGVKD. This chain's CDR3 is CAIRGLGVRYEQYF. The CDR3 coding sequence is TGTGCCATCAGGGGCTTGGGGGTTCGATACGAGCAGTACTTC.

The chain uses TRBV28 and TRBJ1-2, with a tentative D call TRBD1 (5 bases). Deletions cut 6 bases from V and 6 bases from J, with 11 bases between. This CDR3 region has 12 residues. From germline, CDR1 is MDHEN and CDR2 SYDVKM. CDR3 nucleotides: TGTGCCAGCAGCGGGGACTTCGATGGCTACACCTTC. This encodes CASSGDFDGYTF.

V and J are TRBV5-1 and TRBJ1-1, with D possibly being TRBD1 (6 bases). The CDR3 extends over 13 amino acids. The V gene lost 1 base and the J gene lost 5 bases, with 9 bases spanning the gap. Germline V gene lookup returns CDR1 SGHRS and CDR2 YFSETQ. The CDR3 sequence: CASSLMGATEAFF. The CDR3 DNA reads TGCGCCAGCAGCTTGATGGGGGCGACTGAAGCTTTCTTT.

The chain links TRBV24-1 to TRBJ2-5; no definite D call. The CDR3 totals 11 residues. Between the trimmed V and J ends, which lost 1 base and 9 bases, there was a span of 5 bases. Germline V gives CDR1 KGHDR, CDR2 SFDVKD. Written as DNA, the CDR3 is TGTGCCACCAGTGATTTAAGGGCCCAGTACTTC. This translates into CATSDLRAQYF.

The J gene is TRBJ2-7, the V gene TRBV9, with 8 bases matching TRBD2. Germline CDR1 reads SGDLS; CDR2 reads YYNGEE. This CDR3 region has 16 residues. J gave up 0 bases and V 4 bases, and 9 bases lay outside the gene matches. CDR3 loop: CASSPRRSGSSYEQYF. CDR3 DNA sequence: TGTGCCAGCAGCCCTCGCCGAAGCGGGAGCTCCTACGAGCAGTACTTC.

The count of this clone is one. V is TRBV28 and J is TRBJ1-2; D uncertain. This CDR3 has 13 amino acids. Trimming removed 4 bases at V and 7 bases at J, with 13 bases between. Germline V lookup: CDR1 MDHEN, CDR2 SYDVKM. CDR3 nucleotides: TGTGCCAGCAGTTCCCCCCAAGGTGGTGGCTACACCTTC. It encodes CASSSPQGGGYTF.

CDR3: CASTPLSVSQRSNEQFF. CDR3 bases: TGTGCCAGCACCCCCCTAAGCGTCAGTCAAAGGTCCAATGAGCAGTTCTTC. V and J are TRBV27 and TRBJ2-1; no firm D call. CDR3 length equals 17 residues. Germline V gene lookup returns CDR1 MNHEY and CDR2 SMNVEV (reference sequence). The V end lost 7 bases, the J end lost 6 bases, and 25 bases lay between the germline ends.

The table lists this clone with a few counts. This rearrangement joins TRBV10-3 to TRBJ1-1; weak D call: TRBD1 (6 bases). Germline V CDR1 and CDR2: ENHRY, SYGVKD. V was pared by 4 bases and J by 3 bases, with 18 bases between. CDR3 length equals 16 residues. Here the CDR3 DNA reads TGTGCCATCAGTGCCGATCAGGGTAGGGGGGACACTGAAGCTTTCTTT. Residues: CAISADQGRGDTEAFF.

This clone was seen just once. This chain connects TRBV30 to TRBJ1-5; no definite D call. The CDR3 has 13 amino acids. The germline V gene has CDR1 GTSNPN and CDR2 SVGIG (reference sequence). V lost 2 bases to trimming and J lost 1 base, with 6 bases between them. The CDR3 DNA sequence: TGTGCCTGGAGTTTTGGCAGCAATCAGCCCCAGCATTTT. Protein: CAWSFGSNQPQHF.

The V gene is TRBV6-5, the J gene TRBJ2-7; 7 bases agree with TRBD1. V dropped 2 bases and J dropped 0; count of bases not matched to a gene: 4. The CDR3 loop spans 15 amino acids. Germline V gene lookup returns CDR1 MNHEY and CDR2 SVGAGI. CDR3 coding DNA: TGTGCCAGCAGTTACAAGGGGACAGCCTCCTACGAGCAGTACTTC. Protein product: CASSYKGTASYEQYF.

The J gene is TRBJ2-2, the V gene TRBV21-1; the table's TRBD2 call for D was not verified on the DNA. TRBV21-1 is a pseudogene. The CDR3 totals 19 residues. This chain's CDR3 is CASSKGTTGTSGYTGELFF. CDR3 DNA: TGTGCCAGCAGCAAGGGGACGACCGGGACTAGCGGTTACACCGGGGAGCTGTTTTTT.

In this sample, this clone turned up once. The rearrangement links TRBV29-1 to TRBJ1-3; 7 nucleotides agree with TRBD1. The CDR3 extends over 15 amino acids. Germline V gene lookup returns CDR1 SQVTM and CDR2 ANQGSEA. With 4 bases clipped from V and 3 bases from J, the junction kept 9 bases outside the gene matches. The CDR3 here is CSVVQGGALGNTIYF. The CDR3, as DNA: TGCAGCGTTGTGCAGGGGGGGGCTCTTGGAAACACCATATATTTT. The full variable domain, completed using reference TRBV29-1 and TRBJ1-3, is SAVISQKPSRDICQRGTSLTIQCQVDSQVTMMFWYRQQPGQSLTLIATANQGSEATYESGFVIDKFPISRPNLTFSTLTVSNMSPEDSSIYLCSVVQGGALGNTIYFGEGSWLTVV.

The gene calls are TRBV5-6 and TRBJ2-7; 8 bases line up with TRBD2. V trimming: 0 bases; J trimming: 5 bases; junction bases outside the gene matches: 13. This CDR3 is built from 17 residues. Germline-derived CDR1 and CDR2 are SGHDT and YYEEEE. The CDR3 loop is CASSLGPSGRITHEQYF. The CDR3 DNA is TGTGCCAGCAGCTTGGGGCCCAGCGGGAGAATTACCCACGAGCAGTACTTC.

This chain links TRBV11-1 with TRBJ2-5; no firm D call. V lost 2 bases to trimming and J lost 1 base, with 11 bases between them. CDR1 SGHAT and CDR2 FQDESV come from the germline V gene (reference sequence). The CDR3 length is 15 residues. The CDR3 DNA follows: TGTGCCAGCAGCTTAATCTCCGGATTCCAAGAGACCCAGTACTTC. Protein: CASSLISGFQETQYF. The full variable domain, its missing parts supplied by reference TRBV11-1 and TRBJ2-5, is EAEVAQSPRYKITEKSQAVAFWCDPISGHATLYWYRQILGQGPELLVQFQDESVVDDSQLPKDRFSAERLKGVDSTLKIQPAELGDSAMYLCASSLISGFQETQYFGPGTRLLVL.

The chain couples TRBV14 to TRBJ2-1; 9 bases are a match to TRBD1. Trimming took 4 bases from V and 2 from J; bases not matched to a gene: 3. The CDR3 is 15 residues long. Germline V gene sequence: CDR1 SGHDN, CDR2 FVKESK. The CDR3 coding sequence is TGTGCCAGCAGCCTTACAGGGGGCCCCTACAATGAGCAGTTCTTC. Protein sequence: CASSLTGGPYNEQFF.

This sequence joins TRBV20-1 and TRBJ2-1; D tentatively fits TRBD1 or TRBD2 (7 bases each). This CDR3 is 14 amino acids long. Germline V gene sequence: CDR1 DFQATT, CDR2 SNEGSKA (reference sequence). V lost 3 bases and J 3 bases, leaving 12 bases between the germline ends. The CDR3 sequence is CSASRRGGYNEQFF. CDR3 bases: TGCAGTGCTAGTCGCAGGGGGGGCTACAATGAGCAGTTCTTC.

V usage is TRBV4-2 and J usage is TRBJ1-2, with 7 bases matching TRBD1. Germline lookup yields CDR1 LGHNA and CDR2 YNFKEQ. This CDR3 has 16 amino acids. V shed 4 bases, J shed 0 bases, and the junction held 8 bases outside the gene matches. CDR3 in DNA: TGTGCCAGCAGCCTAATTCTAGGGGGCTCTAACTATGGCTACACCTTC. It encodes CASSLILGGSNYGYTF.

The rearrangement uses TRBV7-2 and TRBJ2-7; D unclear. Germline loops: CDR1 SGHTA, CDR2 FQGNSA. V was shortened by 0 bases and J by 7 bases, with 4 bases between the two germline ends. The CDR3 has 11 residues. This chain's CDR3 is CASSLAVEQYF. CDR3 DNA: TGTGCCAGCAGCTTAGCAGTTGAGCAGTACTTC.

This chain connects TRBV4-1 to TRBJ2-7; 10 positions agree with TRBD1. The V segment lost 5 bases and the J segment 5 bases; nucleotides outside the gene matches: 3. CDR1 MGHRA and CDR2 YSYEKL come from the germline V gene. This CDR3 contains 13 residues. The CDR3, as DNA: TGCGCCAGCAGCGTGGGACAGGGGAACGAGCAGTACTTC. Amino acid sequence: CASSVGQGNEQYF.